This TCR beta chain was captured by sequencing in a study of cytomegalovirus exposure and HLA in healthy donors. Study-wide results and caveats: Researchers counted around 180 TCR beta chains as cytomegalovirus-associated.

PCR used 60 Vbeta primers and 13 Jbeta primers. Per the original data handling: A later analysis counted approximately 80 million unique TCR beta chains, 10 million to 12 million shared. The table came from immunoSEQ multiplex PCR; TCRdb's copy has only in-frame clones and leaves some out. D and trimming were read from the DNA, whereas the V and J calls and clone size are those reported in that table. The data hold about 140,000 clones, with less than 10% observed a single time. About this clone itself: What it binds is not known.

Unmatched junction bases numbered 7, after V lost 4 bases and J lost 6 bases. The CDR3 is 15 residues long. Germline V gene lookup returns CDR1 SNHLY and CDR2 FYNNEI. This TCR was sampled from a middle-aged man in good health and CMV-seronegative. The sequenced sample was PBMCs. The chain has TRBV2 and TRBJ2-1; 9 bases are shared with TRBD2. CDR3 protein: CASSGTAGGINEQFF. CDR3 coding DNA: TGTGCCAGCAGTGGTACAGCGGGGGGCATCAATGAGCAGTTCTTC.